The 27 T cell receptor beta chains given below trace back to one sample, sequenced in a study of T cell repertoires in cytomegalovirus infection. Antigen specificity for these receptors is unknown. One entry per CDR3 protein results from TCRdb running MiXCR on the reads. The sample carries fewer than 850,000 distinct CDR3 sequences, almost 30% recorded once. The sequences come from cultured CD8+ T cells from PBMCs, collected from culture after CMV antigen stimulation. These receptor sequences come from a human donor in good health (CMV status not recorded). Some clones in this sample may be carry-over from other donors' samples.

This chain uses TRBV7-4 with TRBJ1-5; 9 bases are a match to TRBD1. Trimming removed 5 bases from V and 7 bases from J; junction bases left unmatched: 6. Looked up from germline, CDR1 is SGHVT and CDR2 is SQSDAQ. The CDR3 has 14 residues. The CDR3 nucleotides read TGTGCCAGCAGCCGAGGGGACAGGGAACAGCCCCAGCATTTT. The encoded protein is CASSRGDREQPQHF.

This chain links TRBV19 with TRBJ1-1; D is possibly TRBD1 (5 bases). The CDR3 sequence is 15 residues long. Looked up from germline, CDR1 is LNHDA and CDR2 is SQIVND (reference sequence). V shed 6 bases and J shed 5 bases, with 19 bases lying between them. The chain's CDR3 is CASSRAEGGWTEAFF. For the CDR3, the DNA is TGTGCCAGTAGCAGGGCCGAAGGAGGATGGACTGAAGCTTTCTTT.

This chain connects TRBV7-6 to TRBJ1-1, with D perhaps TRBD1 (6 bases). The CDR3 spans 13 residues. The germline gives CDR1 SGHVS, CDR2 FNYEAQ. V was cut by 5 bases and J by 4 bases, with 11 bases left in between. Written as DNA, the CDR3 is TGTGCCAGCAGCAACCCAGGGGCCACTGAAGCTTTCTTT. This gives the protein CASSNPGATEAFF.

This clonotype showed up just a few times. CDR3 in amino acids: CASSFSGVYDEQYV. CDR3 bases: TGTGCCAGCAGTTTTTCTGGGGTCTACGACGAGCAGTACGTC. V gene TRBV28 combines with J gene TRBJ2-7, with D unresolved. V gave up 3 bases and J gave up 5 bases, with 14 bases separating them. Germline CDR1 reads MDHEN; CDR2 reads SYDVKM. This CDR3 has 14 residues.

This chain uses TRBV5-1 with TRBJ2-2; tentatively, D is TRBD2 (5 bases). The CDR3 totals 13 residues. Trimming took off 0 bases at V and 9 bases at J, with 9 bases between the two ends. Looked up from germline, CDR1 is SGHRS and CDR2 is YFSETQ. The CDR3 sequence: CASSLAGSRELFF. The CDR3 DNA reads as TGCGCCAGCAGCTTGGCGGGGTCGAGGGAGCTGTTTTTT.

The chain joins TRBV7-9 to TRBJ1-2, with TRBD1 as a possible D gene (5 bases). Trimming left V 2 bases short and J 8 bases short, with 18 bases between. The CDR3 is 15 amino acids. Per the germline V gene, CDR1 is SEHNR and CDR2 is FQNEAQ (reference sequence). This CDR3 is CASSLFTPRVGGYTF. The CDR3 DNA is TGTGCCAGCAGCTTATTTACCCCCAGGGTTGGCGGCTACACCTTC. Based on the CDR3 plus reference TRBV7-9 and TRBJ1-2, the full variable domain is DTGVSQNPRHKITKRGQNVTFRCDPISEHNRLYWYRQTLGQGPEFLTYFQNEAQLEKSRLLSDRFSAERPKGSFSTLEIQRTEQGDSAMYLCASSLFTPRVGGYTFGSGTRLTVV.

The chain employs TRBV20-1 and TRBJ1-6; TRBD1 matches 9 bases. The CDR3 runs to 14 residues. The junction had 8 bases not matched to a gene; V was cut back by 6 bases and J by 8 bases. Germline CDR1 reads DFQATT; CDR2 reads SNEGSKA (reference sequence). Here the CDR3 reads CSAPTGGLDSPLHF. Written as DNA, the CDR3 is TGCAGTGCCCCGACAGGGGGGTTAGATTCACCCCTCCACTTT.

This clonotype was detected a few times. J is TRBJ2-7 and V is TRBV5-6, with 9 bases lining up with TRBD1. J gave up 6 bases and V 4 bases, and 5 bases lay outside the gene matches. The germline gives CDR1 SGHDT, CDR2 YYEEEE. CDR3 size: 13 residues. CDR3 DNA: TGTGCCAGCAGCCCCGGGACAGGGAGCGAGCAGTACTTC. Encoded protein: CASSPGTGSEQYF.

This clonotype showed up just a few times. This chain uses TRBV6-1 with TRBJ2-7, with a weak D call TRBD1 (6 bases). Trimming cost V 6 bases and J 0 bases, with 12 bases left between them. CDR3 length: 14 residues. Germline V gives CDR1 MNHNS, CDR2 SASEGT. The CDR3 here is CASRDSGASYEQYV. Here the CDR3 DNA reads TGTGCCAGCAGGGACAGTGGGGCCTCCTACGAGCAGTACGTC.

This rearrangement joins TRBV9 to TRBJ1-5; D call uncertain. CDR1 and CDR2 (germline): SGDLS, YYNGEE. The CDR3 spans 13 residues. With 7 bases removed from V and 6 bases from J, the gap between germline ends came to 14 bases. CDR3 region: CASGSGITQPQHF. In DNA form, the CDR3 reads TGTGCCAGCGGGTCGGGGATCACTCAGCCCCAGCATTTT.

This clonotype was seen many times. CDR3 sequence (DNA): TGTGCCAGCCGATTAACTAGCGGGGGAAACAATGAGCAGTTCTTC. Translated, it gives CASRLTSGGNNEQFF. The chain has TRBV6-2 or TRBV6-3 and TRBJ2-1; 11 bases fit TRBD2. CDR1 is MNHEY and CDR2 is SVGEGT in the germline V gene. The CDR3 spans 15 residues. After removal of 8 bases from V and 5 bases from J, the junction contained 8 bases not matched to a gene.

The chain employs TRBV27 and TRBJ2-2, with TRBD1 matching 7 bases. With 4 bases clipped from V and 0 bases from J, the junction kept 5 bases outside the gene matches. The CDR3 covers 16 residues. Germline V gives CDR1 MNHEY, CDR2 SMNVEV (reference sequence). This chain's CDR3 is CASSSVGGSNTGELFF. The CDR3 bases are TGTGCCAGCAGTTCGGTAGGGGGCTCGAACACCGGGGAGCTGTTTTTT.

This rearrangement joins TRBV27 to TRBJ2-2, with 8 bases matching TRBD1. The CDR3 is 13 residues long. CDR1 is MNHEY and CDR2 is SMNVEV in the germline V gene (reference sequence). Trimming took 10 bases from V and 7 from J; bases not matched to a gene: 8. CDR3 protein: CAIRTGWSGELFF. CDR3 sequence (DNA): TGTGCCATCCGGACAGGGTGGAGCGGGGAGCTGTTTTTT.

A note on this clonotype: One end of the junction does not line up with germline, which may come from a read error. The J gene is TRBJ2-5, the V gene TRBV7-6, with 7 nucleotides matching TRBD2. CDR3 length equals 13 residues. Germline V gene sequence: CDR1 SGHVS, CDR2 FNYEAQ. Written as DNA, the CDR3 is TGTGCCAGCAGCCCAAGCGGGGAAGAGACCCAGCACTTC. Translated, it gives CASSPSGEETQHF.

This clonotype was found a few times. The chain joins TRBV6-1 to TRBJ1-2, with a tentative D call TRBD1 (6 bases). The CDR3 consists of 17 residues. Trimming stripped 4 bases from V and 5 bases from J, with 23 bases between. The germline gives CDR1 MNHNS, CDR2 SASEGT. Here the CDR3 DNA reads TGTGCCAGCAGTGCCCCCCCGGGGGGGGGCAGCTTGTATGGCTACACCTTC. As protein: CASSAPPGGGSLYGYTF.

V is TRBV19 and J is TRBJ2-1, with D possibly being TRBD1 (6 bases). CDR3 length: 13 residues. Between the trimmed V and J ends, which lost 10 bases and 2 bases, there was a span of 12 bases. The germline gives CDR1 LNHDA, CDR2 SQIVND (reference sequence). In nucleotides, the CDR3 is TGTGCCATCGACGACAGGACCTACAATGAGCAGTTCTTC. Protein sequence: CAIDDRTYNEQFF. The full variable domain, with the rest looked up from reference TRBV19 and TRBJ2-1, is DGGITQSPKYLFRKEGQNVTLSCEQNLNHDAMYWYRQDPGQGLRLIYYSQIVNDFQKGDIAEGYSVSREKKESFPLTVTSAQKNPTAFYLCAIDDRTYNEQFFGPGTRLTVL.

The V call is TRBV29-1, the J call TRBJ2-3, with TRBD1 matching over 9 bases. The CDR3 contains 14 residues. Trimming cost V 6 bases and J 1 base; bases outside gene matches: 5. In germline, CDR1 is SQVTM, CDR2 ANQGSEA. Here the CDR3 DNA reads TGCAGCGTCCGGACAGGGGAAGGCACAGATACGCAGTATTTT. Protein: CSVRTGEGTDTQYF.

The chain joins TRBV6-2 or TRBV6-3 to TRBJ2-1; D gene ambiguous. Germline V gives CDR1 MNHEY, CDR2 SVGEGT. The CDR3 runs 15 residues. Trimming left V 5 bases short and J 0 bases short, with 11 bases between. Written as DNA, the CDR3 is TGTGCCAGCAGTGATGAAGTGGGCTCCTACAATGAGCAGTTCTTC. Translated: CASSDEVGSYNEQFF.

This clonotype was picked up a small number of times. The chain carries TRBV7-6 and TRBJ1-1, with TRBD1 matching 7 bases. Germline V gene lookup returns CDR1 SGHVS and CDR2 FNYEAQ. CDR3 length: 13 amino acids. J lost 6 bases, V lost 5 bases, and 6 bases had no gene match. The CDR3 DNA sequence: TGTGCCAGCAGCCCGACAGGGCTCGCTGAAGCTTTCTTT. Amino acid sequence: CASSPTGLAEAFF.

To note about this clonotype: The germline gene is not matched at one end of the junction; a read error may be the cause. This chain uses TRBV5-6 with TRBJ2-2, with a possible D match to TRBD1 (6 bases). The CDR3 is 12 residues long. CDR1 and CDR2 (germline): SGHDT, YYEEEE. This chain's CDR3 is CASSLGYRELLF. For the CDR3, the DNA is TGTGCCAGCAGCTTGGGGTACAGGGAGCTGCTTTTT.

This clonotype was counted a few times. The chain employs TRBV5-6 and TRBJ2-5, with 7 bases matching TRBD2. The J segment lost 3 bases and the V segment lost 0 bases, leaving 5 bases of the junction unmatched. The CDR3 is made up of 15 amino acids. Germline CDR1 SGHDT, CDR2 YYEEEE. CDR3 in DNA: TGTGCCAGCAGCTTGGATCCCCTAGCGGAAGAGACCCAGTACTTC. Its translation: CASSLDPLAEETQYF.

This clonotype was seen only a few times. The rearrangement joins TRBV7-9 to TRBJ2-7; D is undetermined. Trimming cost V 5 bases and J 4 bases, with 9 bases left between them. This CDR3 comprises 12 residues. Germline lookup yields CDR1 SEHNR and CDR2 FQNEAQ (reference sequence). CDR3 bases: TGTGCCAGCAGCGCCGCCGGTTACGAGCAGTACTTC. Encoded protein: CASSAAGYEQYF.

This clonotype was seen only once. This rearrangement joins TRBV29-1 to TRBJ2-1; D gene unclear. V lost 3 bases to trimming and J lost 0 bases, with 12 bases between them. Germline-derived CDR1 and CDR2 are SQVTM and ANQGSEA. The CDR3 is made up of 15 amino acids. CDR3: CSVEESGVSYNEQFF. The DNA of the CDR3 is TGCAGCGTTGAGGAGTCGGGCGTCTCCTACAATGAGCAGTTCTTC.

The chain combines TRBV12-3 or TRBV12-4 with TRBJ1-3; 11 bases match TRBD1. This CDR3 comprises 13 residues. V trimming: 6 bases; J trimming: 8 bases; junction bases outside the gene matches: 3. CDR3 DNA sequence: TGTGCCAGCAGCCGGACAGGGGGCGACACCATATATTTT. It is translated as CASSRTGGDTIYF.

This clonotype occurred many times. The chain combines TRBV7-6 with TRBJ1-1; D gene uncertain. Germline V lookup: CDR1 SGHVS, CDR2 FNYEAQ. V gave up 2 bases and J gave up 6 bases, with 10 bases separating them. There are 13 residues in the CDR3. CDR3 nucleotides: TGTGCCAGCAGCTTAACTACGGTCGCTGAAGCTTTCTTT. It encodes CASSLTTVAEAFF. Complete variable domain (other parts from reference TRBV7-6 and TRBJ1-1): GAGVSQSPRYKVTKRGQDVALRCDPISGHVSLYWYRQALGQGPEFLTYFNYEAQQDKSGLPNDRFSAERPEGSISTLTIQRTEQRDSAMYRCASSLTTVAEAFFGQGTRLTVV.

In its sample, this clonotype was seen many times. The CDR3 DNA follows: TGCAGTGCTAGACCCCAGGCCACCGGGGAGCTGTTTTTT. The encoded protein is CSARPQATGELFF. The chain employs TRBV20-1 and TRBJ2-2, with D unresolved. The CDR3 consists of 13 residues. V was trimmed by 2 bases and J by 4 bases, leaving 8 bases between them. Germline CDR1 DFQATT, CDR2 SNEGSKA (reference sequence).

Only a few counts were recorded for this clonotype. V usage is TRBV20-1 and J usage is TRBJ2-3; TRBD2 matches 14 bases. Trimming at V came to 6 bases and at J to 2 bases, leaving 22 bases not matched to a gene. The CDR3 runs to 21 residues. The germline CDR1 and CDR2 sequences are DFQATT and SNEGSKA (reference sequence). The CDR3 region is CSAPPWTAGTSGGGDTDTQYF. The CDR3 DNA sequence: TGCAGTGCCCCCCCCTGGACGGCCGGGACTAGCGGGGGAGGAGACACAGATACGCAGTATTTT.